This T cell receptor (beta chain) was sequenced for a study of T-cell memory formation after mild COVID-19 (dated by TCRdb to 2020 to 2023). About the full investigation: TCR sequence clusters from the two donors were largely donor specific. T-cell clones expanding and contracting after mild COVID-19 in two donors were tracked by longitudinal TCRalpha and TCRbeta repertoire sequencing. The cohort comprised two young, previously healthy adult volunteers, one female and one male. Results and caveats for the whole study, not just this receptor: Contracting CD4+ clones turned up mainly in the CM and EM memory subsets, whereas EMRA was where CD8+ clones were enriched. The study covered only a couple of mild cases, and larger cohorts including severe cases with pre-infection samples were considered necessary. SARS-CoV-2 specificity was not confirmed for the second-wave clones peaking on day 37. Some responding clones were found in pre-infection memory, which suggests that pre-existing cross-reactive memory T cells took part in the SARS-CoV-2 response. From day 15 to 85, contracting clones showed balanced CD4/CD8 phenotypes, whereas a second wave of clones that expanded from day 15 to 37 leaned towards CD4+.

Details on this clonotype: Its antigen is not yet known. There are no base qualities to consult, and no much larger clone falls within one base.

Trimming costs V 7 bases and J 0 bases, and their ends lie 31 bases apart. CDR1 and CDR2 (MNHNY, SVGAGI) derive from the germline V gene (reference sequence). Inclusive of the bounding cysteine and phenylalanine, the CDR3 is 21 residues long. Only the CDR3 region is kept as DNA, spanning 63 bases read in frame from base 1. Sequenced using an Illumina NovaSeq 6000. cDNA libraries for TCRalpha and TCRbeta were prepared by 5'RACE using constant-segment primers, with sample barcodes and unique molecular identifiers added. Trizol reagent was used to extract RNA from every sample. The libraries were amplified in two PCR steps, and the second step added a second sample barcode and Illumina TruSeq adapters. Sequencing of the libraries was done on an Illumina NovaSeq, producing 2 x 150 bp paired-end reads. In the original analysis: Demultiplexing of reads and collapsing into UMI-guided consensus sequences were performed with migec v1.2.7. With mixcr v2.1.11, UMI consensuses were aligned to TRA and TRB V and J templates and assembled into clonotypes. A clonotype was counted as expanded or contracted only when both edgeR and NoisET called the clonotype significant, with the noise models trained on biological replicates. edgeR calls used a false discovery rate-adjusted p below 0.01 and a log2 fold-change threshold of 1. As an exploratory analysis of dynamics, max-normalized trajectories of the 1000 most abundant clonotypes were examined with PCA combined with hierarchical clustering. The CD4 or CD8 phenotype of responding clones was assigned using the separately sequenced CD4+ and CD8+ repertoires. TCRdb took the public reads, trimmed them with fastp at Q25, ran MiXCR for clone calling and kept in-frame beta chains. Under each unique CDR3 protein, matching rows form one entry showing the most common genes and DNA. TCRdb's processing, not the authors' own work, is the source of the V and J calls. The sample table lists hundreds of thousands of distinct CDR3 sequences, 14% of them with a count of one. The ten top clones hold around 22% of the sample.

PBMCs were isolated by Ficoll-Paque density gradient centrifugation. This chain is built from TRBV6-6 and TRBJ1-5; the D gene is perhaps TRBD1, on 5 matching bases. The sequence was obtained from a man between 18 and 35 years old who had mild COVID-19 (a few samples of this study predate the infection). The sample titles of this study are shuffled in the database, so cell type and time point are left out; the donor was told from shared clones. Specimen: PBMCs or a T cell subset sorted from them (not recorded which). The CDR3 protein sequence reads: CASNQRRRRGTALNSNQPQHF. The DNA is as follows: TGTGCCAGCAATCAAAGGCGGAGGAGGGGTACGGCCCTCAATAGCAATCAGCCCCAGCATTTT.